The clone carrying this T cell receptor (beta chain) appeared a few times. Its antigen is unidentified. PCR employed 60 Vbeta and 13 Jbeta primers. Here immunoSEQ multiplex PCR was the method, and the copy in TCRdb shows in-frame clones only, minus some. The sample carries around 110,000 clones, roughly 9% recorded once. The data derive from a study of cytomegalovirus exposure and HLA in healthy donors. With V trimmed by 3 bases and J by 6 bases, 2 bases remained unmatched. CDR3 length: 12 amino acids. CDR1 is SGHNT, CDR2 YENEEA, per germline. The study, taken as a whole, reports: The study designated 150 or so TCR beta chains cytomegalovirus-associated. V- and J-gene trimming of TCR beta was linked (in a later analysis) to a missense DCLRE1C variant. Equally common other TCR beta chains were less clonally expanded than HLA-associated ones, a later analysis found.

The specimen was PBMCs. This clonotype originated in a young man in good health and CMV-seronegative. The chain joins TRBV11-3 to TRBJ2-7; 7 nucleotides match TRBD1. CDR3 DNA sequence: TGTGCCAGCAGCTTGACAGGGTTCGAGCAGTACTTC. Translation: CASSLTGFEQYF.